The rows below give T cell receptor beta chains drawn from one sample of a study of read filtering for tumor transcriptome and immune sequencing. TCRdb redid the calling of the reads with MiXCR, one entry per CDR3 protein. The sample shows 7,000 to 10,000 distinct CDR3 sequences, roughly 15% of them seen only once. Input material: a population of CD138-negative cells sorted from bone marrow. The receptors shown here come from a donor at least 40 years old with multiple myeloma. Both conserved end residues are part of each CDR3. The D gene is left open where the match is weak. Where a row states a size, it is once, few, many or the class of an expanded clone; other rows omit it.

15 TRBD1 TRBJ1-2 many TRBV12-3/TRBV12-4 TGTGCCAGCAGTCCCCGACAGGGTACACACTATGGCTACACCTTC CASSPRQGTHYGYTF
12 NA TRBJ2-1 many TRBV12-5 TGTGCTAGTGGTTTGGGGCAGGGCAGGAGGTTCTTC CASGLGQGRRFF
11 NA TRBJ1-1 many TRBV29-1 TGCAGCGTTGCCAGGGTCGGCGATGCTTTCTTT CSVARVGDAFF
13 NA TRBJ2-1 many TRBV5-4 TGTGCCAGCAGCCCACAGGGGACTAATGAGCAGTTCTTC CASSPQGTNEQFF
11 NA TRBJ1-1 many TRBV29-1 TGCAGCGTTGGGGAAGACAGAGAAGCTTTCTTT CSVGEDREAFF
13 NA TRBJ1-5 medium-sized TRBV12-3/TRBV12-4 TGTGCCAGCAGTTTAACAAGGCAACAGCCCCAGCATTTT CASSLTRQQPQHF
14 TRBD1 TRBJ2-7 medium-sized TRBV7-9 TGTGCCAGCAGCCACCGGGACAGAAACTACGAGCAGTACTTC CASSHRDRNYEQYF
13 NA TRBJ2-1 medium-sized TRBV30 TGTGCCTGGAGTGACCCCTACCTTAGTAGGCAGTTCTTC CAWSDPYLSRQFF
16 TRBD2 TRBJ2-1 large TRBV7-6 TGTGCCAGCAGCCCTACGACTAGCACCCTTAAGGGTGAGCAGTTCTTC CASSPTTSTLKGEQFF
16 TRBD2 TRBJ2-1 many TRBV12-3/TRBV12-4 TGTGCCAGCAGTTTACTAGGACTAGCGGGCCCTAATGAGCAGTTCTTC CASSLLGLAGPNEQFF
12 NA TRBJ2-5 many TRBV29-1 TGCAGCGTCAGGAAACTGCAAGAGACCCAGTACTTC CSVRKLQETQYF
13 NA TRBJ2-5 many TRBV29-1 TGCAGCGCTGGAGCCGGGCACCAAGAGACCCAGTACTTC CSAGAGHQETQYF
16 NA TRBJ2-6 many TRBV7-2 TGTGCCAGCAGCTTAGGGGCCCGACAGGGGGCCAACGTCCTGACTTTC CASSLGARQGANVLTF
13 NA TRBJ2-2 many TRBV2 TGTGCCAGCAGTGAAGGACGGGGCGGGGAGCTGTTTTTT CASSEGRGGELFF
13 TRBD1 TRBJ1-5 many TRBV6-2/TRBV6-3 TGTGCCAGCCGGGACAGGACCAATCAGCCCCAGCATTTT CASRDRTNQPQHF
13 NA TRBJ2-2 medium-sized TRBV20-1 TGCAGTGCTGGACCGATAAACACCGGGGAGCTGTTTTTT CSAGPINTGELFF
14 TRBD1 TRBJ1-3 many TRBV20-1 TGCAGTGCTGGGACAGACTTATCTGGAAACACCATATATTTT CSAGTDLSGNTIYF
17 NA TRBJ2-7 many TRBV7-9 TGTGCCAGCAGCTCAAACGAACCCCAGGGTGATGATTACGAGCAGTACTTC CASSSNEPQGDDYEQYF
13 NA TRBJ2-2 many TRBV5-1 TGCGCCAGCAGCGAGGAAGATGCCGGGGAGCTGTTTTTT CASSEEDAGELFF
10 NA TRBJ2-7 many TRBV20-1 TGCAGTCCCAGTCGTAGGGAGCAGTACTTC CSPSRREQYF
18 TRBD2 TRBJ2-5 many TRBV20-1 TGCAGTGCTAGAGGGACTAGCGGGGGGATGTTGGCCCAAGAGACCCAGTACTTC CSARGTSGGMLAQETQYF
16 NA TRBJ2-7 many TRBV2 TGTGCCAGCAAGGGCCTCTCGGGGACCGTCACCTACGAGCAGTACTTC CASKGLSGTVTYEQYF
15 TRBD2 TRBJ2-1 large TRBV20-1 TGCAGTGCTAGTGCACTAGCGGGACCCTACAATGAGCAGTTCTTC CSASALAGPYNEQFF
11 NA TRBJ2-3 many TRBV12-5 TGTGCTAGTGGTTCAATAGATACGCAGTATTTT CASGSIDTQYF
14 NA TRBJ2-2 NA TRBV18 TGCGCCAGCTCACCGCCGGGCTTTACCGGGGAGCTGTTTTTT CASSPPGFTGELFF
16 NA TRBJ2-5 many TRBV29-1 TGCAGCGGAGGCACCGGGACAAGGTCGGGAGGAGAGACCCAGTACTTC CSGGTGTRSGGETQYF
15 NA TRBJ2-5 many TRBV7-3 TGTGCCAGCAGCTCCCGGACAGTCTCCCAAGAGACCCAGTACTTC CASSSRTVSQETQYF
19 TRBD2 TRBJ2-1 NA TRBV7-9 TGTGCCAGCAGCTTAGGCCTCCTAGCGGGCGGGGGCTCCTACAATGAGCAGTTCTTC CASSLGLLAGGGSYNEQFF
14 NA TRBJ2-1 medium-sized TRBV9 TGTGCCAGCAGCGCTGGGACTTCCTACAATGAGCAGTTCTTC CASSAGTSYNEQFF
16 NA TRBJ2-3 many TRBV9 TGTGCCAGCAGCGTCGGACTCCCTCGGAGGACAGATACGCAGTATTTT CASSVGLPRRTDTQYF
15 NA TRBJ2-1 many TRBV6-1 TGTGCCAGCAGTGAATCCCCGACAGGTTACAATGAGCAGTTCTTC CASSESPTGYNEQFF
13 NA TRBJ1-5 many TRBV27 TGTGCCAGCAGTCTGGCATTCGGGCAGCCCCAGCATTTT CASSLAFGQPQHF